A selection of T cell receptor beta chains follows, all from one sample in a study of graft-versus-host responses after intestinal transplantation. Only in-frame clones appear in the TCRdb table, and some are missing; sequencing was by immunoSEQ multiplex PCR. The sample holds approximately 88,000 clones, 94% seen once. Their antigens are not known. Sequenced here: unstimulated CD4+ T cells sorted from spleen or lymph node cells, sampled before transplant. The receptors here all came from a human donor who was the organ donor for an intestinal transplant. Each CDR3 is given with its conserved first and last residue. Fields, in order: clone size, D gene, J gene, V gene, CDR3 DNA, CDR3 protein. D genes are given only for firm matches. The size field is filled for only some rows; it gives once, few, many or a size class.

size: NA; D: TRBD1; J: TRBJ1-4; V: TRBV7-8; DNA: TGTGCCAGCAGCGCCCGGGACAGAAATGAAAAACTGTTTTTT; CDR3: CASSARDRNEKLFF
size: NA; D: NA; J: TRBJ2-5; V: TRBV4-1; DNA: TGCGCCAGCAGCCAAGGACCGACGGTCCAAGAGACCCAGTACTTC; CDR3: CASSQGPTVQETQYF
size: NA; D: TRBD1; J: TRBJ1-4; V: TRBV6-6; DNA: TGTGCCAGCAGACGACAGGGGACTGAAAAACTGTTTTTT; CDR3: CASRRQGTEKLFF
size: once; D: NA; J: TRBJ1-5; V: TRBV10-3; DNA: TGTGCCATCAGTGAGTCGAGGGATCAGCCCCAGCATTTT; CDR3: CAISESRDQPQHF
size: NA; D: TRBD1; J: TRBJ1-1; V: TRBV11-1; DNA: TGTGCCAGCAGCCACCCCCGGGACAGGAACAATGAAGCTTTCTTT; CDR3: CASSHPRDRNNEAFF
size: once; D: NA; J: TRBJ2-1; V: TRBV30; DNA: TGTGCCTGGAGTGTCCACAATGAGCAGTTCTTC; CDR3: CAWSVHNEQFF
size: once; D: TRBD1; J: TRBJ2-6; V: TRBV28; DNA: TGTGCCAGCAGGCCTCGACAGGGAATGAAGAATCCCTCTGGGGCCAACGTCCTGACTTTC; CDR3: CASRPRQGMKNPSGANVLTF
size: NA; D: NA; J: TRBJ2-3; V: TRBV2; DNA: TGTGCCAGCAGGAAGGGACCACAGAATACGCAGTATTTT; CDR3: CASRKGPQNTQYF
size: once; D: TRBD2; J: TRBJ2-7; V: TRBV7-2; DNA: TGTGCCAGCAGCCCCGGACTAGCGGGGTACGAGCAGTACTTC; CDR3: CASSPGLAGYEQYF
size: NA; D: NA; J: TRBJ1-1; V: TRBV5-1; DNA: TGCGCCAGCAGCTTGTTACAGGCCACTGAAGCTTTCTTT; CDR3: CASSLLQATEAFF
size: NA; D: NA; J: TRBJ1-2; V: TRBV19; DNA: TGTGCCAGTAGTATAACAGGGTATGGCTACACCTTC; CDR3: CASSITGYGYTF
size: NA; D: NA; J: TRBJ2-1; V: TRBV4-2; DNA: TGTGCCAGCAGCCAAGCCGTCCCGGGTCACTACAATGAGCAGTTCTTC; CDR3: CASSQAVPGHYNEQFF
size: NA; D: NA; J: TRBJ2-4; V: TRBV6-7; DNA: TGTGCCAGGGATTCAGGCTTGAGAGCCAAAAACATTCAGTACTTC; CDR3: CARDSGLRAKNIQYF
size: once; D: TRBD1; J: TRBJ1-2; V: TRBV4-3; DNA: TGCGCCAGCAGTCCGGAGCCGGGACAGGGCTCCGGAGGCTACACCTTC; CDR3: CASSPEPGQGSGGYTF
size: NA; D: NA; J: TRBJ1-2; V: TRBV2; DNA: TGTGCCAGCAGTGAAGCCGTGATGGGCAGGGGTAGCTATGGCTACACCTTC; CDR3: CASSEAVMGRGSYGYTF